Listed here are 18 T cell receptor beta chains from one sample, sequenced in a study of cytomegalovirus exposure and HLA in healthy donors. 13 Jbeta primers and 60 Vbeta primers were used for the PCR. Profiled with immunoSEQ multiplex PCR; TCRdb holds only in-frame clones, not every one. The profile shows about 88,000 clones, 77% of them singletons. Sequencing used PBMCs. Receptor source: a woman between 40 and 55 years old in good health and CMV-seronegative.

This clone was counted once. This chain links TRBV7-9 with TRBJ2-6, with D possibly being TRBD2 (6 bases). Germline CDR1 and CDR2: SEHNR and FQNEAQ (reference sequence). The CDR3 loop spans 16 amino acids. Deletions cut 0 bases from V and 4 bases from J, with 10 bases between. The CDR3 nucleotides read TGTGCCAGCAGCTTAGCCCGGGGGAGCGGGGCCAACGTCCTGACTTTC. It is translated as CASSLARGSGANVLTF.

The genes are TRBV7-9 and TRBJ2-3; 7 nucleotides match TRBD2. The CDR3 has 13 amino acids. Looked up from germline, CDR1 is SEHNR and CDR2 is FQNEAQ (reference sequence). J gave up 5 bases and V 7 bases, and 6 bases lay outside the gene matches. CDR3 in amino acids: CASTGGREDTQYF. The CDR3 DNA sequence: TGTGCCAGCACGGGGGGACGTGAAGATACGCAGTATTTT.

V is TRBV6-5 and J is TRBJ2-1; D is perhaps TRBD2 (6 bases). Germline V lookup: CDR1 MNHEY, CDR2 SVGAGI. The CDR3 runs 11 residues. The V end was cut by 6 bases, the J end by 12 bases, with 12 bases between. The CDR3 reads CASSHRDWQFF. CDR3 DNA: TGTGCCAGCAGCCACCGGGACTGGCAGTTCTTC.

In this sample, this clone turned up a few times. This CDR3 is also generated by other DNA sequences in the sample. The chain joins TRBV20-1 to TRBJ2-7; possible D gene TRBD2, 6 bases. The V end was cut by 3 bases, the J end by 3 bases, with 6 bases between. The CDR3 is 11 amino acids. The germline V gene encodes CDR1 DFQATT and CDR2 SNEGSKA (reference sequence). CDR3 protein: CSARGGYEQYF. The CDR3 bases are TGCAGTGCTAGGGGAGGCTACGAGCAGTACTTC.

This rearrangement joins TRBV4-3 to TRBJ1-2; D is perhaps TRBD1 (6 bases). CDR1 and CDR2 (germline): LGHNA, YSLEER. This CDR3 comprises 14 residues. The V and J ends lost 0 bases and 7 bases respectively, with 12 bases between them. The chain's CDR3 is CASSQESARGGYTF. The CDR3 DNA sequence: TGCGCCAGCAGCCAAGAGTCGGCCAGGGGTGGCTACACCTTC.

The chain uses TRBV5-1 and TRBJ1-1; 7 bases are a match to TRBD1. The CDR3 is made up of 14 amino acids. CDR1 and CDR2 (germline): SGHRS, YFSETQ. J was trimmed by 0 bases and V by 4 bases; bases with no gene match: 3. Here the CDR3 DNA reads TGCGCCAGCAGCCAGGGACAGATGAACACTGAAGCTTTCTTT. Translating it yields CASSQGQMNTEAFF.

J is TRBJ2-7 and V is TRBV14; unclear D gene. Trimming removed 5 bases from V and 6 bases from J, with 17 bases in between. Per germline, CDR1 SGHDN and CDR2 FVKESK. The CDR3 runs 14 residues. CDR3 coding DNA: TGTGCCAGCAGCAACGCCGTGGCCCTCTCCGAGCAGTACTTC. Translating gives CASSNAVALSEQYF.

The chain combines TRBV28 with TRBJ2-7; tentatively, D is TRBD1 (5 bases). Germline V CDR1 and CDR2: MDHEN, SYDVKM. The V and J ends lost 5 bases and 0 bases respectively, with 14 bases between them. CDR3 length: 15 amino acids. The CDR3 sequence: CASSPPGHLSYEQYF. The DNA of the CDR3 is TGTGCCAGCAGTCCCCCCGGACACCTCTCCTACGAGCAGTACTTC.

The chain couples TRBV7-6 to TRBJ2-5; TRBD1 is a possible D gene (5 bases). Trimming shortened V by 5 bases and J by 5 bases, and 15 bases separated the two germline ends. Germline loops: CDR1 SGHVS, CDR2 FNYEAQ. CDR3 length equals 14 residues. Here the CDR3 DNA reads TGTGCCAGCAGCCCAGGGCCTAGGGTGGAGACCCAGTACTTC. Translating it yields CASSPGPRVETQYF.

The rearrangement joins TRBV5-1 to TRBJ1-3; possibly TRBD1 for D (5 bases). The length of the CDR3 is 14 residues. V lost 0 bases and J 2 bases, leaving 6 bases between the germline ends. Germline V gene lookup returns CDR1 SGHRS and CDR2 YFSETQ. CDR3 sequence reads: CASSLEGTGNTIYF. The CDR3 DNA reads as TGCGCCAGCAGCTTGGAGGGGACTGGAAACACCATATATTTT. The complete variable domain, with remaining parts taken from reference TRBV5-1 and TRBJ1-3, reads KAGVTQTPRYLIKTRGQQVTLSCSPISGHRSVSWYQQTPGQGLQFLFEYFSETQRNKGNFPGRFSGRQFSNSRSEMNVSTLELGDSALYLCASSLEGTGNTIYFGEGSWLTVV.

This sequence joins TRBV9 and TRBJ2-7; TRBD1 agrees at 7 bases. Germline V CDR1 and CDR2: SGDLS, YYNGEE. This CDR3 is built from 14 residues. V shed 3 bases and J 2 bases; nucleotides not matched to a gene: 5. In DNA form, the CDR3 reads TGTGCCAGCAGCGCTACAGGGGACACCTACGAGCAGTACTTC. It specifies CASSATGDTYEQYF.

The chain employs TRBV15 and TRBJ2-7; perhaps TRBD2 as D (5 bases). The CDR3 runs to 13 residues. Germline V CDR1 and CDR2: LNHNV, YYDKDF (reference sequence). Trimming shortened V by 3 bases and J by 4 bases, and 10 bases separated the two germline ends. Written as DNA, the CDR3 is TGTGCCACCAGCAGTCTTCCGGGGTACGAGCAGTACTTC. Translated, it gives CATSSLPGYEQYF.

Written as DNA, the CDR3 is TGTGCCAGCTCACAGGGGAACTATGGCTACACCTTC. Translation: CASSQGNYGYTF. The chain is built from TRBV7-9 and TRBJ1-2; 7 bases are shared with TRBD1. This CDR3 has 12 residues. CDR1 SEHNR and CDR2 FQNEAQ come from the germline V gene (reference sequence). V shed 8 bases and J 2 bases; nucleotides not matched to a gene: 2.

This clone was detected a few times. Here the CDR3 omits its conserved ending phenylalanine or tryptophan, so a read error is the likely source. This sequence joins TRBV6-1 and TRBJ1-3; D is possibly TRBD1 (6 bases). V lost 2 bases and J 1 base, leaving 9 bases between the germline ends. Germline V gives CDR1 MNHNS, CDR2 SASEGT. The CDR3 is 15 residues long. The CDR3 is CASSEIRGSGNTIYV. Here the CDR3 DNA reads TGTGCCAGCAGTGAAATCAGGGGATCTGGAAACACCATATATGTT.

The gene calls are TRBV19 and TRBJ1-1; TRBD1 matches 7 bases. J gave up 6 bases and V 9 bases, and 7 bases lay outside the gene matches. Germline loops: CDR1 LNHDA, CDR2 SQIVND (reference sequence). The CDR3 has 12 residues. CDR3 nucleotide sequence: TGTGCCAGCAGACAGGGTTGGGCTGAAGCTTTCTTT. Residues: CASRQGWAEAFF.

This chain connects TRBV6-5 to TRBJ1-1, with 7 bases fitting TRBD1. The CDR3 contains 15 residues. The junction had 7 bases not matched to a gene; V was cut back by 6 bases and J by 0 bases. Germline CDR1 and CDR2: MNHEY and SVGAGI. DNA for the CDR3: TGTGCCAGCAGACCAGACAGGGCGCTGAACACTGAAGCTTTCTTT. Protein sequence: CASRPDRALNTEAFF.

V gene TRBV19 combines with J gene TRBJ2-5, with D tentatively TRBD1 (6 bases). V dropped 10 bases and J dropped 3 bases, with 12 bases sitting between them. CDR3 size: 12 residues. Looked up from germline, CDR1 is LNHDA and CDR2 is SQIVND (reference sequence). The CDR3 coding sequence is TGTGCCACCTCCCGGGACAAAGAGACCCAGTACTTC. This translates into CATSRDKETQYF.

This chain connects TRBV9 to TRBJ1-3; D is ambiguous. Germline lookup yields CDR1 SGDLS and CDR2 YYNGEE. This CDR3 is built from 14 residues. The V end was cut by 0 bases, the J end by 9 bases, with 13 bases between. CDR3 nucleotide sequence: TGTGCCAGCAGCGTAGATTTGTCTTCGGGCACCATATATTTT. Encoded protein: CASSVDLSSGTIYF.